The 23 T cell receptor beta chains given below trace back to one sample, sequenced in a study of response to subunit inactivated influenza vaccine. TCRdb reprocessed the RT-PCR reads with MiXCR, giving one entry per CDR3 protein. The repertoire consists of hundreds of thousands of distinct CDR3 sequences, with 15% to 19% occurring once and the leading ten covering 11%. Specimen: PBMCs from blood, collected 11 to 12 days after vaccination. These receptor sequences come from a man over 45 who received an inactivated influenza vaccine.

Here the CDR3 DNA reads TGTGCCACCAGCCAGGGGATTAGCAATCAGCCCCAGCATTTT. Translating it yields CATSQGISNQPQHF. This chain uses TRBV15 with TRBJ1-5; D perhaps matches TRBD1 (6 bases). The V gene's germline CDR1 is LNHNV and CDR2 YYDKDF (reference sequence). Deletions cut 5 bases from V and 0 bases from J, with 8 bases between. The CDR3 sequence is 14 residues long.

This clonotype was observed a few times. DNA of the CDR3: TGTGCCAGCAGTCTGCCCAGGACGGGGACCTACGAGCAGTACTTC. Translation: CASSLPRTGTYEQYF. The chain carries TRBV12-3 or TRBV12-4 and TRBJ2-7; D perhaps matches TRBD2 (5 bases). The V end was cut by 5 bases, the J end by 2 bases, with 16 bases between. The CDR3 totals 15 residues.

This sequence joins TRBV2 and TRBJ1-2; no definite D call. The CDR3 length is 13 residues. Germline V gene sequence: CDR1 SNHLY, CDR2 FYNNEI. V lost 3 bases to trimming and J lost 3 bases, with 8 bases between them. The CDR3 DNA is TGTGCCAGCAGTGAGCAGAGGGACTATGGCTACACCTTC. Translating it yields CASSEQRDYGYTF.

The chain couples TRBV4-2 to TRBJ2-5; D is possibly TRBD2 (6 bases). The CDR3 length is 15 residues. Germline V CDR1 and CDR2: LGHNA, YNFKEQ. The V gene lost 5 bases and the J gene lost 0 bases, with 13 bases spanning the gap. The CDR3 loop reads CASSKGGGYQETQYF. In DNA, the CDR3 is TGTGCCAGCAGCAAGGGTGGGGGGTACCAAGAGACCCAGTACTTC.

The rearrangement joins TRBV15 to TRBJ2-7; D uncertain. The CDR3 totals 15 residues. The V end was cut by 0 bases, the J end by 5 bases, with 14 bases between. Germline V gene lookup returns CDR1 LNHNV and CDR2 YYDKDF (reference sequence). The CDR3, as DNA: TGTGCCACCAGCAGAGATGGGCAGGCCTGGAACGAGCAGTACTTC. This codes for CATSRDGQAWNEQYF. The variable domain in full, with the rest retrieved from reference TRBV15 and TRBJ2-7, is DAMVIQNPRYQVTQFGKPVTLSCSQTLNHNVMYWYQQKSSQAPKLLFHYYDKDFNNEADTPDNFQSRRPNTSFCFLDIRSPGLGDTAMYLCATSRDGQAWNEQYFGPGTRLTVT.

This clonotype appeared a few times. The chain carries TRBV29-1 and TRBJ2-7; D gene ambiguous. This CDR3 is built from 15 residues. V was cut by 1 base and J by 5 bases, with 18 bases left in between. CDR1 and CDR2 (germline): SQVTM, ANQGSEA. CDR3 sequence (DNA): TGCAGCGTTGAAGTAGGGTCGGGTCCGAAAAACGAGCAGTACTTC. Its translation is CSVEVGSGPKNEQYF.

This clonotype was observed many times. The CDR3 region has the DNA TGTGCCAGCAGCTTCCTCCTCAAACAGGGAAGTGGGTATAATTCACCCCTCCACTTT. Encoded protein: CASSFLLKQGSGYNSPLHF. The chain links TRBV11-2 to TRBJ1-6; TRBD1 might be the D (6 bases). The CDR3 has 19 residues. V dropped 3 bases and J dropped 4 bases, with 22 bases sitting between them. Germline CDR1 reads SGHAT; CDR2 reads FQNNGV.

This clonotype was picked up a small number of times. The chain carries TRBV4-3 and TRBJ2-7; possibly TRBD2 for D (7 bases). Germline V gives CDR1 LGHNA, CDR2 YSLEER. The V and J ends lost 0 bases and 6 bases respectively, with 18 bases between them. The CDR3 contains 16 residues. CDR3 nucleotide sequence: TGCGCCAGCAGCCAAGAGGCTTTCGGGGGGCTTGGCGAGCAGTACTTC. This gives the protein CASSQEAFGGLGEQYF.

The rearrangement links TRBV6-2 or TRBV6-3 to TRBJ2-1, with D tentatively TRBD1 (6 bases). V dropped 4 bases and J dropped 4 bases, with 8 bases sitting between them. Germline V gene sequence: CDR1 MNHEY, CDR2 SVGEGT. The CDR3 length is 13 residues. The CDR3: CASSWDNYNEQFF. CDR3 coding DNA: TGTGCCAGCAGTTGGGACAATTACAATGAGCAGTTCTTC.

The genes are TRBV5-1 and TRBJ2-7; the match to TRBD1 covers 10 bases. V lost 3 bases, J lost 0 bases, and 9 bases stayed unmatched. Germline V CDR1 and CDR2: SGHRS, YFSETQ. This CDR3 is 17 amino acids long. The CDR3 sequence: CASSYRAGTGDSYEQYF. DNA of the CDR3: TGCGCCAGCAGCTACCGCGCCGGGACAGGGGACTCCTACGAGCAGTACTTC.

This clonotype was seen many times. The chain recombines TRBV4-3 with TRBJ2-7; the match to TRBD2 covers 11 bases. Looked up from germline, CDR1 is LGHNA and CDR2 is YSLEER. The CDR3 spans 15 residues. The ends lost 7 bases at V and 2 bases at J; junction bases unmatched: 7. CDR3 bases: TGCGCCAGCAAGCGAGGGACTAGCGGTACCTACGAGCAGTACTTC. Its translation is CASKRGTSGTYEQYF.

This clonotype has more than one count but fewer than ten. This chain joins TRBV15 and TRBJ2-7; D call uncertain. With 1 base removed from V and 0 bases from J, the gap between germline ends came to 7 bases. The CDR3 is made up of 14 amino acids. Germline CDR1 LNHNV, CDR2 YYDKDF (reference sequence). CDR3 in DNA: TGTGCCACCAGCAGAGGCCAGCTCTCCTACGAGCAGTACTTC. It yields the protein CATSRGQLSYEQYF.

There are many counts of this clonotype. J is TRBJ2-3 and V is TRBV4-3; TRBD2 agrees at 8 bases. Germline assignment: CDR1 LGHNA and CDR2 YSLEER. Trimming at V came to 0 bases and at J to 6 bases, leaving 8 bases not matched to a gene. The CDR3 spans 16 residues. The CDR3 reads CASSQDYGRAPDTQYF. The CDR3 DNA is TGCGCCAGCAGCCAAGACTACGGGAGGGCCCCCGATACGCAGTATTTT.

V usage is TRBV5-1 and J usage is TRBJ1-1; a possible D gene is TRBD1 (5 bases). Germline V gene data show CDR1 as SGHRS and CDR2 as YFSETQ. The CDR3 extends over 15 amino acids. V lost 4 bases, J lost 0 bases, and 13 bases lay in between. CDR3 protein: CASSGTGPMNTEAFF. The CDR3 DNA reads TGCGCCAGCAGCGGTACGGGACCGATGAACACTGAAGCTTTCTTT.

This clonotype was detected once. The chain uses TRBV12-3 or TRBV12-4 and TRBJ2-1; 8 bases align to TRBD2. V trimming: 7 bases; J trimming: 10 bases; junction bases outside the gene matches: 12. The CDR3 length is 14 residues. The CDR3 loop is CASTAGKRGFEQFF. The CDR3 DNA reads as TGTGCCAGCACAGCTGGGAAGCGGGGGTTCGAGCAGTTCTTC.

There are a few counts of this clonotype. This chain joins TRBV20-1 and TRBJ2-7; 8 nucleotides agree with TRBD2. The CDR3 has 14 amino acids. The junction had 11 bases not matched to a gene; V was cut back by 6 bases and J by 4 bases. Germline values: CDR1 DFQATT, CDR2 SNEGSKA (reference sequence). The CDR3 bases are TGCAGTGCACCACCGAGCGGGAGAGTATACGAGCAGTACTTC. The encoded protein is CSAPPSGRVYEQYF.

This clonotype was seen only a few times. Just one base apart from a much larger clone, this may be a read error. The V call is TRBV6-2 or TRBV6-3, the J call TRBJ2-3; the match to TRBD2 covers 8 bases. Germline V CDR1 and CDR2: MNHEY, SVGEGT. The CDR3 spans 13 residues. With 6 bases clipped from V and 4 bases from J, the junction kept 3 bases outside the gene matches. The CDR3 DNA reads as TGTGCCAGCAGCCGAGCGGGAGCAGATACGCAGTATTTT. It is translated as CASSRAGADTQYF.

The chain uses TRBV18 and TRBJ2-7; maybe TRBD1 (6 bases). V was cut by 6 bases and J by 3 bases, with 15 bases left in between. The CDR3 sequence is 14 residues long. The germline gives CDR1 KGHSH, CDR2 LQKENI. CDR3 nucleotide sequence: TGTGCCAGCTCGCAGGACAGTTCGCACTACGAGCAGTACTTC. Its translation is CASSQDSSHYEQYF.

The chain is built from TRBV10-3 and TRBJ2-1; a possible D gene is TRBD2 (5 bases). V gave up 10 bases and J gave up 2 bases, with 15 bases separating them. The CDR3 is 14 residues long. Germline V gives CDR1 ENHRY, CDR2 SYGVKD. The CDR3: CATGGGEPYNEQFF. Here the CDR3 DNA reads TGTGCCACCGGAGGCGGCGAACCCTACAATGAGCAGTTCTTC.

V is TRBV20-1 and J is TRBJ1-5; D ambiguous. CDR3 length: 16 residues. In germline, CDR1 is DFQATT, CDR2 SNEGSKA (reference sequence). V lost 5 bases, J lost 0 bases, and 17 bases lay in between. The CDR3 DNA reads TGCAGTGCTTCCGAGACCGGGCGGTATAGCAATCAGCCCCAGCATTTT. Translated: CSASETGRYSNQPQHF.

This clonotype was picked up a small number of times. The rearrangement uses TRBV11-2 and TRBJ2-1; D possibly corresponds to TRBD2 (6 bases). There are 17 residues in the CDR3. V shed 5 bases and J shed 0 bases, with 17 bases lying between them. Looked up from germline, CDR1 is SGHAT and CDR2 is FQNNGV. The CDR3 bases are TGTGCCAGCAGCCTCACGTCGGGGCGGGACTCCTACAATGAGCAGTTCTTC. Its translation: CASSLTSGRDSYNEQFF.

This clonotype has more than one count but fewer than ten. The chain is built from TRBV4-3 and TRBJ2-5; D unclear. CDR3 length: 13 residues. Trimming cost V 1 base and J 5 bases, with 8 bases left between them. Germline CDR1 and CDR2: LGHNA and YSLEER. The DNA for the CDR3 is TGCGCCAGCAGCCAAGGAACTGGGGAGACCCAGTACTTC. Residues: CASSQGTGETQYF.

V is TRBV7-9 and J is TRBJ2-5; no definite D call. Trimming took off 5 bases at V and 5 bases at J, with 18 bases between the two ends. The CDR3 totals 15 residues. The germline V gene encodes CDR1 SEHNR and CDR2 FQNEAQ (reference sequence). The CDR3 sequence: CASSPRANSWETQYF. The CDR3 region has the DNA TGTGCCAGCAGCCCTAGAGCTAACAGCTGGGAGACCCAGTACTTC.